A selection of T cell receptor beta chains follows, all from one sample in a study of human T cells and chemical hapten exposure. TCRdb passed the RACE reads through MiXCR, listing each CDR3 protein once. This sample has 150,000 to 200,000 distinct CDR3 sequences, with about 14% found just once. The sequencing here drew on whole blood, taken in connection with sensitization to the hapten diphenylcyclopropenone (DPC). Receptors were obtained from a woman aged 25 to 39 with alopecia areata. Some clones in this sample may be carry-over from other donors' samples. The CDR3 runs from the conserved cysteine through the conserved F or W. A D gene is named only where the DNA matches it firmly. Size tells how often a clone was seen (once, few, many) or the class of an expanded clone, and some rows leave it out.

V	size	D	J	DNA	CDR3
TRBV7-3	few	.	TRBJ1-6	TGTGCCAGCAGCTTATATCCAGGCTCGAATTCACCCCTCCACTTT	CASSLYPGSNSPLHF
TRBV10-3	.	TRBD2	TRBJ2-3	TGTGCCACTACGACTAGCGGGGGGCTTCCCACAGATACGCAGTATTTT	CATTTSGGLPTDTQYF
TRBV12-3/TRBV12-4	.	.	TRBJ1-1	TGTGCCAGCAACCAGGGCATGGCCACTGAAGCTTTCTTT	CASNQGMATEAFF
TRBV7-2	.	.	TRBJ1-3	TGTGCCAGCAGCTTAGGAAAGGGAAACACCATATATTTT	CASSLGKGNTIYF
TRBV5-1	.	TRBD2	TRBJ2-3	TGCGCCAGCAGCTTGGCGGAGCTAGCGGTTGGGACAGATACGCAGTATTTT	CASSLAELAVGTDTQYF
TRBV20-1	.	TRBD1	TRBJ1-1	TGCAGTGCAACACAGGGGGCCGACACTGAAGCTTTCTTT	CSATQGADTEAFF
TRBV3-1	.	.	TRBJ1-6	TGTGCCAGCAGCCCCGGCGCCTATAATTCACCCCTCCACTTT	CASSPGAYNSPLHF
TRBV19	many	TRBD1	TRBJ1-2	TGTGCCAGTAGAAAGCCGGGACAGGGTGGCTATGGCTACACCTTC	CASRKPGQGGYGYTF
TRBV5-1	.	.	TRBJ2-3	TGCGCCAGCAGCTCAGACCCGGGACTGAGCACAGATACGCAGTATTTT	CASSSDPGLSTDTQYF
TRBV3-1	.	.	TRBJ2-7	TGTGCCAGCAGCCTGGGGGCTAGCCTGAAGTCGGCCTACGAGCAGTACTTC	CASSLGASLKSAYEQYF
TRBV6-6	.	TRBD1	TRBJ2-3	TGTGCCAGCAGTTACCCCCTGGGGACAGGGGACACAGATACGCAGTATTTT	CASSYPLGTGDTDTQYF
TRBV28	few	.	TRBJ2-5	TGTGCCAGCATGGAAGGGTTCCAAGAGACCCAGTACTTC	CASMEGFQETQYF
TRBV28	few	TRBD1	TRBJ1-2	TGTGCCAGCAGTGAGGGGGCCTATGGCTACACCTTC	CASSEGAYGYTF
TRBV4-3	few	TRBD1	TRBJ2-5	TGCGCCAGCAGCCAGACCGACAGGGCGAAGGAGACCCAGTACTTC	CASSQTDRAKETQYF
TRBV29-1	few	.	TRBJ1-2	TGCAGCGGTAACACAGGGAGTAAGGGCTACACCTTC	CSGNTGSKGYTF
TRBV5-1	few	TRBD2	TRBJ2-7	TGCGCCAGCACGAGCGGGGGTCCCTACGAGCAGTACTTC	CASTSGGPYEQYF
TRBV19	.	.	TRBJ1-5	TGTGCCAGTAGTATTCAGCACAATCAGCCCCAGCATTTT	CASSIQHNQPQHF
TRBV7-2	many	TRBD1	TRBJ2-5	TGTGCCAGCAGCGGGGACAGTCAAGAGACCCAGTACTTC	CASSGDSQETQYF
TRBV28	few	TRBD1	TRBJ1-5	TGTGCCGGAGGGGGCAGAGAGCCCCAGCATTTT	CAGGGREPQHF
TRBV29-1	many	.	TRBJ1-2	TGCAGCGTTGAGATCGGGACTTATGGCTACACCTTC	CSVEIGTYGYTF
TRBV6-2/TRBV6-3	.	TRBD1	TRBJ2-7	TGTGCCAGTTCGACAGGGGGCCCCTACGAGCAGTACTTC	CASSTGGPYEQYF
TRBV3-1	.	.	TRBJ2-7	TGTGCCAGCAGCCAGAGGAGGGATGCCCACGAGCAGTACTTC	CASSQRRDAHEQYF
TRBV29-1	.	.	TRBJ2-7	TGCAGCGTTAGTGACGCCGAGCAGTACTTC	CSVSDAEQYF
TRBV5-1	few	TRBD1	TRBJ1-1	TGCGCCAGCAGCCCCGACAGGGGGCACACTGAAGCTTTCTTT	CASSPDRGHTEAFF
TRBV6-5	few	TRBD2	TRBJ2-7	TGTGCCAGCAAACCCCCTAGCGGGAGGGCCGGGGACGAGCAGTACTTC	CASKPPSGRAGDEQYF
TRBV28	.	.	TRBJ1-2	TGTGCCAGCAGCAAAGCAAAGACAGGTTATGGCTACACCTTC	CASSKAKTGYGYTF
TRBV20-1	many	TRBD2	TRBJ2-3	TGCAGTGCTAGCAGTCTAGCGGGGGCCGCGGGCACAGATACGCAGTATTTT	CSASSLAGAAGTDTQYF